In this sample, the clone carrying this T cell receptor beta chain is medium-sized (0.01 to 0.1%). This CDR3 region has 15 residues. The ends lost 4 bases at V and 2 bases at J; junction bases unmatched: 3. Per the germline V gene, CDR1 is MNHEY and CDR2 is SVGAGI. Donors had localized lung adenocarcinoma, a non-small cell lung cancer. The data belong to a study of CD4 and CD8 cells across lung adenocarcinoma regions. TCRdb re-analysed the PCR reads in MiXCR, keeping a single row per CDR3 protein. The data show under 8,500 distinct CDR3 sequences, 51% seen once. The genes are TRBV6-5 and TRBJ1-5, with 9 bases identical to TRBD1. The TCR comes from a female donor with lung adenocarcinoma. The CD4 and CD8 labels of this study may be unreliable. Sequencing was carried out using CD4+ T cells from the center of a lung tumor. DNA of the CDR3: TGTGCCAGCAGTTCTGACAGGGGGGGCAATCAGCCCCAGCATTTT. This gives the protein CASSSDRGGNQPQHF.